These 15 T cell receptor beta chains were sequenced from one sample in a study of cytotoxic CD8 clonotypes in ibrutinib-treated CLL. Assay used: immunoSEQ multiplex PCR; TCRdb lists only in-frame clones, some missing. The repertoire has nearly 85,000 clones, roughly three quarters of them found once; the top ten carry around 4.8%. The material sequenced was PBMCs, taken after 12 months of ibrutinib treatment. Receptors originate from a human donor with chronic lymphocytic leukemia.

This clone was observed a single time. V gene TRBV16 combines with J gene TRBJ1-4, with no clear D. V was clipped by 2 bases and J by 8 bases, with 12 bases between them. Germline CDR1 reads KGHSY; CDR2 reads FQNENV. The CDR3 loop spans 14 amino acids. This CDR3 is CASSQGPSGEKLFF. Here the CDR3 DNA reads TGTGCCAGCAGCCAAGGTCCTTCGGGCGAAAAACTGTTTTTT.

This rearrangement joins TRBV6-6 to TRBJ1-1; D is undetermined. V shed 0 bases and J shed 1 base, with 0 bases lying between them. This CDR3 spans 12 amino acids. Per the germline V gene, CDR1 is MNHNY and CDR2 is SVGAGI (reference sequence). The CDR3 sequence: CASSYSNTEAFF. For the CDR3, the DNA is TGTGCCAGCAGTTACTCGAACACTGAAGCTTTCTTT.

The gene calls are TRBV15 and TRBJ2-1, with 7 bases identical to TRBD2. The V segment lost 3 bases and the J segment 3 bases; nucleotides outside the gene matches: 5. The CDR3 runs 15 residues. Germline V lookup: CDR1 LNHNV, CDR2 YYDKDF (reference sequence). CDR3 loop: CATSSGLAVYNEQFF. The DNA of the CDR3 is TGTGCCACCAGCAGCGGGCTAGCGGTCTACAATGAGCAGTTCTTC.

The chain uses TRBV6-5 and TRBJ1-1; D gene uncertain. V was pared by 10 bases and J by 1 base, with 10 bases between. Per germline, CDR1 MNHEY and CDR2 SVGAGI. The CDR3 contains 12 residues. Here the CDR3 reads CATINRNTEAFF. CDR3 DNA: TGTGCCACCATAAACCGGAACACTGAAGCTTTCTTT.

This clone turned up a few times. The chain couples TRBV7-3 to TRBJ2-5; D possibly corresponds to TRBD2 (6 bases). Trimming removed 5 bases from V and 5 bases from J, with 24 bases in between. The CDR3 extends over 17 amino acids. The germline V gene encodes CDR1 SGHTA and CDR2 FQGTGA. The CDR3 sequence is CASSPRWGGDLGETQYF. CDR3 nucleotides: TGTGCCAGCAGCCCTCGTTGGGGCGGGGACCTCGGGGAGACCCAGTACTTC. The full variable domain, its missing parts supplied by reference TRBV7-3 and TRBJ2-5, is GAGVSQTPSNKVTEKGKYVELRCDPISGHTALYWYRQSLGQGPEFLIYFQGTGAADDSGLPNDRFFAVRPEGSVSTLKIQRTERGDSAVYLCASSPRWGGDLGETQYFGPGTRLLVL.

The V call is TRBV7-2, the J call TRBJ2-5; TRBD1 might be the D (5 bases). Trimming cost V 5 bases and J 4 bases, with 14 bases left between them. This CDR3 is built from 14 residues. Germline-derived CDR1 and CDR2 are SGHTA and FQGNSA. The CDR3 DNA follows: TGTGCCAGCAGCCCCCCTCCAGGGCGAGAGACCCAGTACTTC. Its translation is CASSPPPGRETQYF.

This chain joins TRBV4-3 and TRBJ2-7, with 8 bases aligning to TRBD1. The trim removed 1 base at V and 5 bases at J, leaving 13 bases unmatched. CDR3 length: 17 residues. Germline-derived CDR1 and CDR2 are LGHNA and YSLEER. CDR3 DNA sequence: TGCGCCAGCAGCCAAGGCAGGGGGCCCCTCCTGGAGGACGAGCAGTACTTC. The encoded protein is CASSQGRGPLLEDEQYF.

The genes are TRBV30 and TRBJ1-2; the D gene is possibly TRBD1 (5 bases). Trimming removed 2 bases from V and 4 bases from J, with 17 bases in between. There are 15 residues in the CDR3. Germline CDR1 and CDR2: GTSNPN and SVGIG (reference sequence). The CDR3 spells CAWSPPGEPIYGYTF. In DNA form, the CDR3 reads TGTGCCTGGAGTCCCCCGGGGGAGCCGATCTATGGCTACACCTTC. The full variable domain, with the rest looked up from reference TRBV30 and TRBJ1-2, is SQTIHQWPATLVQPVGSPLSLECTVEGTSNPNLYWYRQAAGRGLQLLFYSVGIGQISSEVPQNLSASRPQDRQFILSSKKLLLSDSGFYLCAWSPPGEPIYGYTFGSGTRLTVV.

The rearrangement links TRBV9 to TRBJ2-1; 9 positions match TRBD2. The junction had 4 bases not matched to a gene; V was cut back by 0 bases and J by 6 bases. CDR1 and CDR2 from the germline V gene are SGDLS and YYNGEE. The CDR3 contains 15 residues. The CDR3 nucleotides read TGTGCCAGCAGCGTAGGGGGCGGGAGGGCCAATGAGCAGTTCTTC. The encoded protein is CASSVGGGRANEQFF.

In its sample, this clone ranks as medium-sized. The chain combines TRBV2 with TRBJ2-7; TRBD2 might be the D (7 bases). Between the trimmed V and J ends, which lost 6 bases and 9 bases, there was a span of 18 bases. This CDR3 spans 13 amino acids. CDR1 and CDR2 from the germline V gene are SNHLY and FYNNEI. The CDR3 sequence: CASSPLGGAGQYF. The DNA for the CDR3 is TGTGCCAGCAGCCCCTTGGGGGGGGCGGGGCAGTACTTC.

CDR3 coding DNA: TGCAGCCCCTATTGGGCAGATACGCAGTATTTT. This codes for CSPYWADTQYF. The rearrangement links TRBV29-1 to TRBJ2-3; no reliable D call. The CDR3 has 11 amino acids. From germline, CDR1 is SQVTM and CDR2 ANQGSEA. V lost 8 bases to trimming and J lost 4 bases, with 10 bases between them.

The V and J genes are TRBV5-1 and TRBJ2-2, with TRBD2 identical over 10 bases. The CDR3 length is 15 residues. The trim removed 6 bases at V and 3 bases at J, leaving 5 bases unmatched. Germline V gives CDR1 SGHRS, CDR2 YFSETQ. The CDR3 region has the DNA TGCGCCAGCACCCCGGGACTAGCGCACACCGGGGAGCTGTTTTTT. Its translation is CASTPGLAHTGELFF.

This chain links TRBV10-3 with TRBJ2-5, with D uncertain. Trimming took 0 bases from V and 1 from J, leaving 3 bases between them. The CDR3 spans 13 residues. Germline V gene sequence: CDR1 ENHRY, CDR2 SYGVKD. The DNA for the CDR3 is TGTGCCATCAGTGAGTCCCCCCAAGAGACCCAGTACTTC. It encodes CAISESPQETQYF.

CDR3 region: CASSLEGVPYEQYF. In nucleotides, the CDR3 is TGCGCCAGCAGCTTGGAGGGCGTCCCCTACGAGCAGTACTTC. This chain connects TRBV5-1 to TRBJ2-7; D gene ambiguous. V was trimmed by 0 bases and J by 2 bases, leaving 9 bases between them. The CDR3 has 14 amino acids. Looked up from germline, CDR1 is SGHRS and CDR2 is YFSETQ.

The V and J genes are TRBV19 and TRBJ2-7; the D is unclear. Trimming took 3 bases from V and 3 from J, leaving 9 bases between them. Germline loops: CDR1 LNHDA, CDR2 SQIVND (reference sequence). This CDR3 spans 13 amino acids. For the CDR3, the DNA is TGTGCCAGTAGTATTGGCTGGCACTACGAGCAGTACTTC. Protein sequence: CASSIGWHYEQYF.